Presented here are 23 T cell receptor beta chains from one specimen sequenced in a study of cytomegalovirus exposure and HLA in healthy donors. Sequencing used immunoSEQ multiplex PCR; TCRdb keeps in-frame clones, though not all of them. The table shows some 140,000 clones, with around nine tenths occurring only once. The sample comprised PBMCs. These receptors were obtained from a man younger than 35 in good health and CMV-seropositive.

V gene TRBV30 combines with J gene TRBJ2-1; no firm D call. Germline V lookup: CDR1 GTSNPN, CDR2 SVGIG (reference sequence). Between the trimmed V and J ends, which lost 2 bases and 6 bases, there was a span of 5 bases. The CDR3 covers 11 residues. The DNA for the CDR3 is TGTGCCTGGAGTCCCCGCAATGAGCAGTTCTTC. Protein: CAWSPRNEQFF. The full variable domain, with the rest looked up from reference TRBV30 and TRBJ2-1, is SQTIHQWPATLVQPVGSPLSLECTVEGTSNPNLYWYRQAAGRGLQLLFYSVGIGQISSEVPQNLSASRPQDRQFILSSKKLLLSDSGFYLCAWSPRNEQFFGPGTRLTVL.

The chain recombines TRBV29-1 with TRBJ1-2; D call uncertain. The V gene's germline CDR1 is SQVTM and CDR2 ANQGSEA. This CDR3 is built from 16 residues. Trimming shortened V by 3 bases and J by 3 bases, and 20 bases separated the two germline ends. The CDR3 region is CSVDVTGRGKYYGYTF. In DNA form, the CDR3 reads TGCAGCGTTGATGTTACGGGTCGAGGGAAATACTATGGCTACACCTTC.

The V gene is TRBV29-1, the J gene TRBJ1-4; D is unclear. Trimming left V 6 bases short and J 5 bases short, with 13 bases between. Germline loops: CDR1 SQVTM, CDR2 ANQGSEA. The CDR3 runs 13 residues. CDR3 sequence reads: CSVRLTLNEKLFF. DNA of the CDR3: TGCAGCGTCCGGTTAACCTTAAATGAAAAACTGTTTTTT.

CDR3 nucleotides: TGCGCCAGCAGCCAAGCTGTGGACAGGGAGGGCCCCATGAACACTGAAGCTTTCTTT. Protein product: CASSQAVDREGPMNTEAFF. The V gene is TRBV4-3, the J gene TRBJ1-1, with 8 bases fitting TRBD1. Germline CDR1 and CDR2: LGHNA and YSLEER. The CDR3 covers 19 residues. V was pared by 1 base and J by 0 bases, with 13 bases of the junction left unmatched.

The genes are TRBV7-3 and TRBJ2-1; TRBD1 might be the D (9 bases). The CDR3 sequence is 13 residues long. The germline V gene has CDR1 SGHTA and CDR2 FQGTGA. With 4 bases removed from V and 15 bases from J, the gap between germline ends came to 19 bases. The CDR3 nucleotides read TGTGCCAGCAGCTCCCGGGGGGGACAGGGTGCGTTCTTC. Translated: CASSSRGGQGAFF.

The chain couples TRBV6-6 to TRBJ1-5, with D uncertain. The CDR3 extends over 12 amino acids. Trimming took 4 bases from V and 4 from J, leaving 5 bases between them. Per the germline V gene, CDR1 is MNHNY and CDR2 is SVGAGI (reference sequence). In DNA form, the CDR3 reads TGTGCCAGCAGTTCCCCGAATCAGCCCCAGCATTTT. Translating it yields CASSSPNQPQHF.

The genes are TRBV5-1 and TRBJ2-1, with D possibly being TRBD1 (6 bases). In germline, CDR1 is SGHRS, CDR2 YFSETQ. V lost 1 base and J 7 bases, leaving 30 bases between the germline ends. This CDR3 region has 20 residues. In DNA form, the CDR3 reads TGCGCCAGCAGCTTGACACAGGGTGGGTTGGTCAATATGGGTCAGAATGAGCAGTTCTTC. It yields the protein CASSLTQGGLVNMGQNEQFF.

V usage is TRBV19 and J usage is TRBJ2-5, with 12 bases fitting TRBD2. Germline V CDR1 and CDR2: LNHDA, SQIVND (reference sequence). Losses at the gene ends were 6 bases for V and 5 bases for J; bases not matched to a gene: 4. The CDR3 runs to 14 residues. CDR3 in DNA: TGTGCCAGTAGGTCTAGCGGGGGGGCGGAGACCCAGTACTTC. It translates to CASRSSGGAETQYF.

The V call is TRBV15, the J call TRBJ2-7, with a weak D call TRBD1 (5 bases). V lost 2 bases and J 2 bases, leaving 13 bases between the germline ends. Looked up from germline, CDR1 is LNHNV and CDR2 is YYDKDF (reference sequence). The CDR3 extends over 15 amino acids. The CDR3 reads CATSRRWGATYEQYF. The CDR3 DNA reads TGTGCCACCAGCAGACGATGGGGCGCTACCTACGAGCAGTACTTC.

A single count supports this clone. The V and J genes are TRBV4-2 and TRBJ2-5; D is uncertain. The CDR3 covers 15 residues. The germline V and J ends were trimmed by 5 bases and 1 base, with 14 bases remaining between them. Per germline, CDR1 LGHNA and CDR2 YNFKEQ. CDR3 DNA sequence: TGTGCCAGCAGCGTCCTATTTGCATCCCAAGAGACCCAGTACTTC. This translates into CASSVLFASQETQYF.

The chain joins TRBV18 to TRBJ2-1, with TRBD2 as a possible D gene (5 bases). The CDR3 consists of 15 residues. From germline, CDR1 is KGHSH and CDR2 LQKENI. The ends were cut back, 2 bases at V and 4 bases at J, with 12 bases in the middle. The CDR3 DNA sequence: TGTGCCAGCTCACCAATCAGCGGACCATACAATGAGCAGTTCTTC. Translating it yields CASSPISGPYNEQFF.

The chain joins TRBV5-1 to TRBJ2-7; D not certain. In germline, CDR1 is SGHRS, CDR2 YFSETQ. There are 13 residues in the CDR3. V was pared by 8 bases and J by 0 bases, with 12 bases between. In nucleotides, the CDR3 is TGCGCCAGTAACCCCGATAGCTCCTACGAGCAGTACTTC. Translating it yields CASNPDSSYEQYF.

The chain has TRBV29-1 and TRBJ2-7; a weak D match, TRBD2 (6 bases). This CDR3 comprises 12 residues. Deletions cut 6 bases from V and 0 bases from J, with 9 bases between. Looked up from germline, CDR1 is SQVTM and CDR2 is ANQGSEA. In DNA form, the CDR3 reads TGCAGCGTCCGGGACTTCTCCTACGAGCAGTACTTC. As protein: CSVRDFSYEQYF.

This clone was counted a few times. This chain uses TRBV6-9 with TRBJ2-7, with D possibly being TRBD2 (5 bases). This CDR3 is 14 amino acids long. Per the germline V gene, CDR1 is MNHGY and CDR2 is SVAAGI. Trimming took off 5 bases at V and 1 base at J, with 12 bases between the two ends. CDR3 in DNA: TGTGCCAGCAGTCCCGGCGGGCCTTCCTACGAGCAGTACTTC. This sequence encodes CASSPGGPSYEQYF.

The V and J genes are TRBV7-9 and TRBJ2-2; 8 nucleotides agree with TRBD1. CDR3 length: 13 amino acids. V shed 5 bases and J 6 bases; nucleotides not matched to a gene: 2. The germline gives CDR1 SEHNR, CDR2 FQNEAQ (reference sequence). The CDR3 sequence is CASSQTGAGELFF. The DNA of the CDR3 is TGTGCCAGCAGCCAGACAGGGGCCGGGGAGCTGTTTTTT.

The rearrangement uses TRBV7-9 and TRBJ2-7, with 10 positions matching TRBD2. The CDR3 runs to 15 residues. The V gene's germline CDR1 is SEHNR and CDR2 FQNEAQ (reference sequence). J gave up 5 bases and V 4 bases, and 8 bases lay outside the gene matches. The CDR3 loop reads CASSSFASGSNEQYF. The CDR3 region has the DNA TGTGCCAGCAGCTCGTTTGCTAGCGGGAGCAACGAGCAGTACTTC.

The chain joins TRBV27 to TRBJ2-2; 7 nucleotides align to TRBD2. The CDR3 is made up of 16 amino acids. Germline V gene lookup returns CDR1 MNHEY and CDR2 SMNVEV (reference sequence). V gave up 8 bases and J gave up 2 bases; unmatched junction bases: 11. In DNA form, the CDR3 reads TGTGCCAGCGGTGATTGGTCTAGCGGAAACACCGGGGAGCTGTTTTTT. Its translation is CASGDWSSGNTGELFF.

This rearrangement joins TRBV6-5 to TRBJ2-7; 15 positions agree with TRBD2. CDR1 and CDR2 (germline): MNHEY, SVGAGI. Unmatched junction bases numbered 1, after V lost 6 bases and J lost 4 bases. This CDR3 comprises 14 residues. In DNA form, the CDR3 reads TGTGCCAGCAGCGGGACTAGCGGGAGGTACGAGCAGTACTTC. Translated: CASSGTSGRYEQYF.

The V gene is TRBV27, the J gene TRBJ1-2; maybe TRBD1 (6 bases). This CDR3 has 15 residues. Trimming left V 2 bases short and J 7 bases short, with 17 bases between. The germline V gene has CDR1 MNHEY and CDR2 SMNVEV (reference sequence). This CDR3 reads CASSLQGPQRPGYTF. The CDR3 DNA sequence: TGTGCCAGCAGTTTACAGGGGCCGCAGCGTCCTGGCTACACCTTC.

This rearrangement joins TRBV6-5 to TRBJ2-3; no clear D. Per the germline V gene, CDR1 is MNHEY and CDR2 is SVGAGI. This CDR3 is built from 12 residues. Trimming pared 10 bases from V and 6 bases from J, leaving 14 bases between. The CDR3 is CATATWADTQYF. DNA for the CDR3: TGTGCCACGGCCACCTGGGCCGATACGCAGTATTTT.

This chain uses TRBV4-3 with TRBJ1-4; 12 bases agree with TRBD1. Looked up from germline, CDR1 is LGHNA and CDR2 is YSLEER. The CDR3 loop spans 15 amino acids. The ends lost 4 bases at V and 8 bases at J; junction bases unmatched: 5. The CDR3 region is CASSRSGTGGEKLFF. CDR3 coding DNA: TGCGCCAGCAGCCGATCCGGGACAGGGGGCGAAAAACTGTTTTTT.

The table lists this clone with a few counts. The V and J genes are TRBV4-1 and TRBJ2-7; 7 bases match TRBD1. CDR3 length: 15 amino acids. From germline, CDR1 is MGHRA and CDR2 YSYEKL. With 6 bases clipped from V and 7 bases from J, the junction kept 15 bases outside the gene matches. CDR3 in DNA: TGCGCCAGCAGACAAACAAGCACAGGGGTGGGGGAGCAGTACTTC. Its protein product is CASRQTSTGVGEQYF.

The chain recombines TRBV7-3 with TRBJ1-2; TRBD1 agrees at 8 bases. Per germline, CDR1 SGHTA and CDR2 FQGTGA. V lost 2 bases, J lost 6 bases, and 2 bases stayed unmatched. The CDR3 sequence is 13 residues long. The CDR3 sequence is CASSLQGADGYTF. CDR3 sequence (DNA): TGTGCCAGCAGCTTACAGGGGGCGGATGGCTACACCTTC.